The 31 T cell receptor beta chains below come from one sample, sequenced in a study of tumour-infiltrating T cells in Burkitt lymphoma. Clones were read by immunoSEQ multiplex PCR, and TCRdb kept only the in-frame ones, dropping some. The data hold about 14,000 clones, with around a third observed a single time. Sequencing was done on a sample of tumor tissue. The source of these receptors is a human donor with diffuse large B-cell lymphoma.

This clone was seen more than once but under ten times. The chain is built from TRBV5-1 and TRBJ2-5, with a weak D call TRBD1 (5 bases). The length of the CDR3 is 13 residues. Trimming left V 1 base short and J 5 bases short, with 9 bases between. Germline CDR1 and CDR2: SGHRS and YFSETQ. The CDR3 DNA sequence: TGCGCCAGCAGCTTGCCACAGGTTGAGACCCAGTACTTC. Translated: CASSLPQVETQYF.

The chain joins TRBV9 to TRBJ2-1, with 10 bases lining up with TRBD2. Trimming at V came to 3 bases and at J to 2 bases, leaving 2 bases not matched to a gene. Germline lookup yields CDR1 SGDLS and CDR2 YYNGEE. The CDR3 loop spans 15 amino acids. CDR3 amino acids: CASSGLAGAYNEQFF. The CDR3 DNA is TGTGCCAGCAGCGGGCTAGCGGGAGCCTACAATGAGCAGTTCTTC.

This clone turned up a few times. The chain is built from TRBV7-9 and TRBJ1-4; 8 bases match TRBD1. CDR3 length equals 15 residues. V gave up 5 bases and J gave up 8 bases; unmatched junction bases: 10. CDR1 and CDR2 (germline): SEHNR, FQNEAQ (reference sequence). Here the CDR3 reads CASSVPRGPGEKLFF. The CDR3 nucleotides read TGTGCCAGCAGCGTACCCAGGGGGCCAGGGGAAAAACTGTTTTTT.

The V call is TRBV19, the J call TRBJ1-2; possible D gene TRBD1, 6 bases. Germline CDR1 and CDR2: LNHDA and SQIVND (reference sequence). This CDR3 has 14 amino acids. Trimming took 6 bases from V and 5 from J, leaving 16 bases between them. CDR3 coding DNA: TGTGCCAGTAGCGCCACGGGGGCAGGGTATGGCTACACCTTC. This translates into CASSATGAGYGYTF.

The table lists this clone with a few counts. V usage is TRBV7-9 and J usage is TRBJ1-3; D is perhaps TRBD1 (5 bases). Trimming took off 9 bases at V and 0 bases at J, with 9 bases between the two ends. This CDR3 has 13 amino acids. Looked up from germline, CDR1 is SEHNR and CDR2 is FQNEAQ (reference sequence). The CDR3 DNA sequence: TGTGCCAGTAGGGGAGGCTCTGGAAACACCATATATTTT. Amino acids: CASRGGSGNTIYF.

This clone occurred a few times. V gene TRBV18 combines with J gene TRBJ2-7; the match to TRBD2 covers 10 bases. This CDR3 region has 15 residues. Germline trimming cut 2 bases from V and 4 bases from J; bases unmatched to any gene: 5. Germline lookup yields CDR1 KGHSH and CDR2 LQKENI. This CDR3 is CASSPILAGVYEQYF. The CDR3 nucleotides read TGTGCCAGCTCACCAATTCTAGCGGGAGTATACGAGCAGTACTTC.

The rearrangement uses TRBV9 and TRBJ2-1, with D tentatively TRBD1 (6 bases). The length of the CDR3 is 14 residues. V shed 0 bases and J shed 7 bases, with 11 bases lying between them. Germline V gives CDR1 SGDLS, CDR2 YYNGEE. This CDR3 is CASSVETGMNEQFF. The CDR3 DNA is TGTGCCAGCAGCGTAGAAACAGGGATGAATGAGCAGTTCTTC.

The chain employs TRBV6-5 and TRBJ1-2; weak D call: TRBD1 (6 bases). The V gene lost 6 bases and the J gene lost 4 bases, with 9 bases spanning the gap. Germline V gene data show CDR1 as MNHEY and CDR2 as SVGAGI. The CDR3 length is 12 residues. The chain's CDR3 is CASRTGAYGYTF. Here the CDR3 DNA reads TGTGCCAGCAGGACGGGGGCCTATGGCTACACCTTC.

The V gene is TRBV7-2, the J gene TRBJ1-1; no clear D. V lost 4 bases and J lost 3, with 9 bases in between. This CDR3 has 13 amino acids. Germline-derived CDR1 and CDR2 are SGHTA and FQGNSA. The CDR3 DNA sequence: TGTGCCAGCAGCTGGACGGAAGACACTGAAGCTTTCTTT. Amino acid sequence: CASSWTEDTEAFF.

This clone is medium-sized in the sample. The chain is built from TRBV7-6 and TRBJ2-7; TRBD2 aligns across 7 bases. Germline V lookup: CDR1 SGHVS, CDR2 FNYEAQ. CDR3 length equals 15 residues. V trimming: 5 bases; J trimming: 3 bases; junction bases outside the gene matches: 10. The CDR3 is CASSPSAAGVYEQYF. The CDR3 DNA follows: TGTGCCAGCAGCCCTTCCGCGGCGGGAGTCTACGAGCAGTACTTC.

The chain links TRBV5-1 to TRBJ1-3, with a weak D call TRBD1 (5 bases). The CDR3 runs to 15 residues. With 0 bases removed from V and 5 bases from J, the gap between germline ends came to 12 bases. Germline loops: CDR1 SGHRS, CDR2 YFSETQ. CDR3 loop: CASSLDDSFRNTIYF. The CDR3 nucleotides are TGCGCCAGCAGCTTGGATGACAGTTTCCGAAACACCATATATTTT.

This clone was counted only a few times. V usage is TRBV5-1 and J usage is TRBJ2-7, with 7 bases identical to TRBD1. The CDR3 is 14 amino acids. With V trimmed by 4 bases and J by 2 bases, 6 bases remained unmatched. The germline CDR1 and CDR2 sequences are SGHRS and YFSETQ. The CDR3 DNA reads as TGCGCCAGCAGCCCTGCGACAGGGCCCTACGAGCAGTACTTC. This translates into CASSPATGPYEQYF.

The CDR3 nucleotides are TGTGCCAGTTTACAGGGAGGAAGGGAGACCCAGTACTTC. Its translation: CASLQGGRETQYF. This rearrangement joins TRBV21-1 to TRBJ2-5. TRBV21-1 is described as a pseudogene. CDR3 size: 13 residues.

The V call is TRBV5-6, the J call TRBJ2-1; TRBD1 matches at 8 bases. V lost 2 bases, J lost 2 bases, and 3 bases stayed unmatched. In germline, CDR1 is SGHDT, CDR2 YYEEEE. This CDR3 contains 15 residues. The CDR3 DNA reads TGTGCCAGCAGCTTCGGACAGGGTGCCTACAATGAGCAGTTCTTC. Translating it yields CASSFGQGAYNEQFF.

This chain uses TRBV7-8 with TRBJ2-2, with a possible D match to TRBD1 (6 bases). The ends were cut back, 5 bases at V and 0 bases at J, with 13 bases in the middle. Germline V gives CDR1 SGHVS, CDR2 FQNEAQ. This CDR3 is 16 amino acids long. This chain's CDR3 is CASSGWDTSNTGELFF. The DNA of the CDR3 is TGTGCCAGCAGCGGATGGGACACATCGAACACCGGGGAGCTGTTTTTT.

This chain uses TRBV29-1 with TRBJ2-1; no definite D call. Germline V lookup: CDR1 SQVTM, CDR2 ANQGSEA. Deletions cut 6 bases from V and 4 bases from J, with 16 bases between. CDR3 length equals 14 residues. The CDR3 DNA is TGCAGCGTCTTGACCACAGAAATTTACAATGAGCAGTTCTTC. Encoded protein: CSVLTTEIYNEQFF.

The chain uses TRBV7-9 and TRBJ2-1; 9 positions agree with TRBD2. Per germline, CDR1 SEHNR and CDR2 FQNEAQ (reference sequence). V dropped 2 bases and J dropped 9; count of bases not matched to a gene: 5. The CDR3 contains 14 residues. The CDR3: CASSLLAGASEQFF. The CDR3 nucleotides are TGTGCCAGCAGCTTATTAGCGGGAGCGAGTGAGCAGTTCTTC.

By share of the sample, this clone is medium-sized (0.01 to 0.1%). The J gene is TRBJ2-7, the V gene TRBV27; D might be TRBD1 (6 bases). This CDR3 has 16 residues. CDR1 MNHEY and CDR2 SMNVEV come from the germline V gene (reference sequence). The V gene lost 0 bases and the J gene lost 2 bases, with 14 bases spanning the gap. CDR3 protein: CASSLSAPRTAYEQYF. CDR3 in DNA: TGTGCCAGCAGTTTATCCGCACCGCGGACAGCCTACGAGCAGTACTTC.

The CDR3 sequence: CASSSLAESYEQYF. CDR3 nucleotide sequence: TGTGCCAGCAGTTCGCTAGCGGAGTCCTACGAGCAGTACTTC. The chain uses TRBV27 and TRBJ2-7; 7 positions agree with TRBD2. Unmatched junction bases numbered 4, after V lost 4 bases and J lost 1 base. Germline CDR1 is MNHEY and CDR2 is SMNVEV (reference sequence). The CDR3 has 14 amino acids.

The gene calls are TRBV29-1 and TRBJ1-2, with a possible D match to TRBD1 (6 bases). This CDR3 contains 13 residues. Trimming removed 6 bases from V and 1 base from J, with 12 bases in between. Germline V gene sequence: CDR1 SQVTM, CDR2 ANQGSEA. The CDR3: CSVWTASNYGYTF. CDR3 DNA: TGCAGCGTCTGGACAGCGAGTAACTATGGCTACACCTTC.

This clone was found once. The V and J genes are TRBV5-1 and TRBJ2-1, with TRBD2 matching over 9 bases. V gave up 0 bases and J gave up 7 bases; unmatched junction bases: 5. The CDR3 has 15 amino acids. Germline V gene data show CDR1 as SGHRS and CDR2 as YFSETQ. CDR3 residues: CASSLELAGQNEQFF. CDR3 DNA sequence: TGCGCCAGCAGCTTGGAACTAGCGGGCCAAAATGAGCAGTTCTTC.

The rearrangement uses TRBV10-2 and TRBJ2-1, with TRBD2 matching 12 bases. Germline loops: CDR1 WSHSY, CDR2 SAAADI. J lost 3 bases, V lost 5 bases, and 17 bases had no gene match. The CDR3 consists of 20 residues. DNA for the CDR3: TGCGCCAGCAGTATATCTAGCGGGAGGGCCCGTGGTTTTGTCTACAATGAGCAGTTCTTC. This translates into CASSISSGRARGFVYNEQFF.

V gene TRBV2 combines with J gene TRBJ2-7; 11 bases fit TRBD2. The V segment lost 10 bases and the J segment 5 bases; nucleotides outside the gene matches: 13. Germline V gene lookup returns CDR1 SNHLY and CDR2 FYNNEI. CDR3 length equals 15 residues. The CDR3 nucleotides read TGTGCCACGCAAGGGGCACTAGCGGGAGTCAACGAGCAGTACTTC. Residues: CATQGALAGVNEQYF.

In its sample, this clone was seen once. J is TRBJ2-6 and V is TRBV27, with TRBD1 identical over 9 bases. Germline CDR1 MNHEY, CDR2 SMNVEV (reference sequence). With 2 bases clipped from V and 0 bases from J, the junction kept 8 bases outside the gene matches. This CDR3 contains 19 residues. CDR3 coding DNA: TGTGCCAGCAGTTTAATGGGACAGGGTATCTACTCTGGGGCCAACGTCCTGACTTTC. Translating it yields CASSLMGQGIYSGANVLTF.

This clone was seen only a few times. As DNA, the CDR3 is TGTGCCAGCAGTTACTCGAGGGTCGCAGGGGTCGGCGAGCAGTACTTC. Residues: CASSYSRVAGVGEQYF. The J gene is TRBJ2-7, the V gene TRBV6-5, with a possible D match to TRBD1 (6 bases). The germline gives CDR1 MNHEY, CDR2 SVGAGI. The V end lost 0 bases, the J end lost 6 bases, and 18 bases lay between the germline ends. This CDR3 contains 16 residues.

Only a few counts were recorded for this clone. This rearrangement joins TRBV9 to TRBJ2-6, with 12 bases lining up with TRBD2. Looked up from germline, CDR1 is SGDLS and CDR2 is YYNGEE. Trimming removed 4 bases from V and 2 bases from J; junction bases left unmatched: 4. This CDR3 is built from 17 residues. In DNA, the CDR3 is TGTGCCAGCAGCCCACTAGCGGGAGGAACTGGGGCCAACGTCCTGACTTTC. This encodes CASSPLAGGTGANVLTF.

This clone was detected a few times. This chain connects TRBV5-3 to TRBJ2-5, with D unresolved. TRBV5-3 is classed as an ORF, of uncertain function. Trimming stripped 4 bases from V and 6 bases from J, with 7 bases between. This CDR3 has 11 amino acids. CDR3 in DNA: TGTGCCAGAAGCCCGGAAAAGACCCAGTACTTC. The encoded protein is CARSPEKTQYF.

This clone was picked up a small number of times. The genes are TRBV6-5 and TRBJ2-6; D may be TRBD1 (6 bases). The CDR3 runs to 16 residues. The V end was cut by 4 bases, the J end by 5 bases, with 15 bases between. Germline CDR1 MNHEY, CDR2 SVGAGI. CDR3 nucleotides: TGTGCCAGCAGTTTCACGACCCGGGACAGGGCCAACGTCCTGACTTTC. It yields the protein CASSFTTRDRANVLTF.

In its sample, this clone was seen a few times. The CDR3 protein is CASSHRAHDTQYF. The DNA of the CDR3 is TGTGCCAGCAGTCACAGGGCTCACGATACGCAGTATTTT. The rearrangement uses TRBV2 and TRBJ2-3, with a weak D call TRBD1 (6 bases). Germline V lookup: CDR1 SNHLY, CDR2 FYNNEI. CDR3 size: 13 residues. With 5 bases removed from V and 6 bases from J, the gap between germline ends came to 12 bases.

V is TRBV11-3 and J is TRBJ1-1; no reliable D call. Per germline, CDR1 SGHNT and CDR2 YENEEA. Between the trimmed V and J ends, which lost 5 bases and 0 bases, there was a span of 7 bases. This CDR3 region has 13 residues. The CDR3 DNA follows: TGTGCCAGCAGCCTCACAGTGAACACTGAAGCTTTCTTT. Translation gives CASSLTVNTEAFF.

This clone was counted a few times. The V call is TRBV7-9, the J call TRBJ2-1; 11 nucleotides align to TRBD2. There are 16 residues in the CDR3. Germline V gene lookup returns CDR1 SEHNR and CDR2 FQNEAQ (reference sequence). With V trimmed by 2 bases and J by 10 bases, 10 bases remained unmatched. The CDR3 DNA is TGTGCCAGCAGCTTATCACAACTAGCGGGAGTGACCGAGCAGTTCTTC. Translation: CASSLSQLAGVTEQFF.